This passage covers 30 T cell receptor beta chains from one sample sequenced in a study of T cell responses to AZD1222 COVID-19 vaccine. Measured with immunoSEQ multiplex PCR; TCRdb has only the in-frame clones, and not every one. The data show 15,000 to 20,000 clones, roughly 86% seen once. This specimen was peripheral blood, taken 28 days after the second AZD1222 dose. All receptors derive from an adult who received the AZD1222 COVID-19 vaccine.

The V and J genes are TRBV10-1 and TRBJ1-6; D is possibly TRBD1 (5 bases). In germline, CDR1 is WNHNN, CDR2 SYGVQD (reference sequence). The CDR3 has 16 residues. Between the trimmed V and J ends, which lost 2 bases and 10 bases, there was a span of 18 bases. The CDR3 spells CASSEVRGREVSPLHF. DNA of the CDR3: TGCGCCAGCAGTGAGGTAAGAGGCAGGGAAGTATCACCCCTCCACTTT.

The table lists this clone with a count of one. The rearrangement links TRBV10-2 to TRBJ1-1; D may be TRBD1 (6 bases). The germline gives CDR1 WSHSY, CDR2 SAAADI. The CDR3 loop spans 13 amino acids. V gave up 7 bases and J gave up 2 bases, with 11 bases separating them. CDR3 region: CASKGERNTEAFF. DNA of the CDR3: TGCGCCAGCAAGGGGGAAAGAAACACTGAAGCTTTCTTT.

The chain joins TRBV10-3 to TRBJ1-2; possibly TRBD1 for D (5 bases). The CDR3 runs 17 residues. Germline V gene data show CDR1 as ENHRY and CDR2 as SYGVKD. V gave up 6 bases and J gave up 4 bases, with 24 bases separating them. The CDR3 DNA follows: TGTGCCATCAGACGATCCGGGGCAAAGTCCTCCTCCTATGGCTACACCTTC. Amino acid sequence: CAIRRSGAKSSSYGYTF.

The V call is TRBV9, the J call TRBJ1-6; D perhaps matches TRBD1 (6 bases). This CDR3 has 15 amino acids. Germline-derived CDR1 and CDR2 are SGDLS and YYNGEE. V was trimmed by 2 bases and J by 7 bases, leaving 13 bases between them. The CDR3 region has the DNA TGTGCCAGCAGCGTCGTGGGGGGCAGGAATTCACCCCTCCACTTT. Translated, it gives CASSVVGGRNSPLHF.

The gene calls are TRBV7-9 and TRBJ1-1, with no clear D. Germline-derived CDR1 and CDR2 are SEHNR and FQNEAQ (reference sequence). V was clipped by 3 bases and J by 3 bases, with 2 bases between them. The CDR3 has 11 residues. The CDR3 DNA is TGTGCCAGCAGCTTCGACACTGAAGCTTTCTTT. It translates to CASSFDTEAFF.

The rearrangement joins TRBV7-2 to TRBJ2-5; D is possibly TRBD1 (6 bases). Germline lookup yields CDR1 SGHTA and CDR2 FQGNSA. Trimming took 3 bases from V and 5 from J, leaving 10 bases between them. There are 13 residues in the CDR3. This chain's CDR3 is CASSFTGFETQYF. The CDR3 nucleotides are TGTGCCAGCAGCTTCACAGGGTTCGAGACCCAGTACTTC. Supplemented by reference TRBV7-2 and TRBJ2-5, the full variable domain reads GAGVSQSPSNKVTEKGKDVELRCDPISGHTALYWYRQSLGQGLEFLIYFQGNSAPDKSGLPSDRFSAERTGGSVSTLTIQRTQQEDSAVYLCASSFTGFETQYFGPGTRLLVL.

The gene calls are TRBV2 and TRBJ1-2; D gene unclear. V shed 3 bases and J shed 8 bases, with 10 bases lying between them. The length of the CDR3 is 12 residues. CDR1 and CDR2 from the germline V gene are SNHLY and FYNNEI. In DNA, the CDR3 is TGTGCCAGCAGTGAGTCTGGAGGAGGCTACACCTTC. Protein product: CASSESGGGYTF.

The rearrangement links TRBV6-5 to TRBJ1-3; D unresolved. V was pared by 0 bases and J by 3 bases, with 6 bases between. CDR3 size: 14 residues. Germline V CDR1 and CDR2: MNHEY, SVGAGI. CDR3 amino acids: CASSYSSSGNTIYF. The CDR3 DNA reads TGTGCCAGCAGTTACTCGAGCAGTGGAAACACCATATATTTT.

The CDR3 sequence is CASHPTGRPNQPQHF. DNA of the CDR3: TGTGCCAGCCATCCTACGGGTAGACCTAATCAGCCCCAGCATTTT. The genes are TRBV18 and TRBJ1-5, with no clear D. The CDR3 totals 15 residues. V shed 8 bases and J shed 4 bases, with 18 bases lying between them. From germline, CDR1 is KGHSH and CDR2 LQKENI.

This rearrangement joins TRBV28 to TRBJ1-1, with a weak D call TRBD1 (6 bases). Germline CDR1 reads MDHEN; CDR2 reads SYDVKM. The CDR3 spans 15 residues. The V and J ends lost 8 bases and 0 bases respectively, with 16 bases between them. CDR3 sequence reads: CASRQETDLNTEAFF. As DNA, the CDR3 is TGTGCCAGCCGACAGGAGACCGACTTGAACACTGAAGCTTTCTTT.

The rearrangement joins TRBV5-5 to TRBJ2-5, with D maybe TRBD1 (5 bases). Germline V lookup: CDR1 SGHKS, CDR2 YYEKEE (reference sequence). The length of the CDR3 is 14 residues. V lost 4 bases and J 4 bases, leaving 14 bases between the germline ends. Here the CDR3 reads CASSIYQGPETQYF. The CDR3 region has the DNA TGTGCCAGCAGCATCTATCAGGGTCCAGAGACCCAGTACTTC.

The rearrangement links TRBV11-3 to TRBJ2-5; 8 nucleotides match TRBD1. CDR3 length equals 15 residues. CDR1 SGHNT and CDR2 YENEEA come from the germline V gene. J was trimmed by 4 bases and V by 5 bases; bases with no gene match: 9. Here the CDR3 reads CASSVGQARGETQYF. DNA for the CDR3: TGTGCCAGCAGCGTGGGACAGGCGAGGGGAGAGACCCAGTACTTC.

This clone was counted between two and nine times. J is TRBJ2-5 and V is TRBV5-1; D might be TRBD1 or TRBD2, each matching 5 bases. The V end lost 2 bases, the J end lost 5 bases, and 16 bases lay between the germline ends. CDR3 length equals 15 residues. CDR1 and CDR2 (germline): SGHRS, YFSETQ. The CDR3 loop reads CASSFMRGGGETQYF. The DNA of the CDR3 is TGCGCCAGCAGCTTTATGAGGGGCGGCGGGGAGACCCAGTACTTC.

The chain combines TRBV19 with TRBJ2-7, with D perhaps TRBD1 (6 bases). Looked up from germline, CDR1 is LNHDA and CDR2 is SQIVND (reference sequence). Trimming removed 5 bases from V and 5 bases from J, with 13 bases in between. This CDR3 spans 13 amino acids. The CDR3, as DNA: TGTGCCAGTAGTGTGACAGGTACCAACGAGCAGTACTTC. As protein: CASSVTGTNEQYF.

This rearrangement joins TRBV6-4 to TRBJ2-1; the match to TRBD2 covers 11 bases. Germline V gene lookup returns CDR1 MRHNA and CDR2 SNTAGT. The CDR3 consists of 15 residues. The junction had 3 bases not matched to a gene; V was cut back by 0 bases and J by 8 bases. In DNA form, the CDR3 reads TGTGCCAGCAGTGACTCCCTAGCGGGAGGCGATGAGCAGTTCTTC. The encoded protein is CASSDSLAGGDEQFF.

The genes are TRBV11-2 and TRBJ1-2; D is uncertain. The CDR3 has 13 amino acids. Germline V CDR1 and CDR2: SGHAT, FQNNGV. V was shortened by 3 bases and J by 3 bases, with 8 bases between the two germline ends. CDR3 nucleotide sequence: TGTGCCAGCAGCTTCTCAGGAGACTATGGCTACACCTTC. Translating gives CASSFSGDYGYTF. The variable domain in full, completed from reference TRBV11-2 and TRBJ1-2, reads EAGVAQSPRYKIIEKRQSVAFWCNPISGHATLYWYQQILGQGPKLLIQFQNNGVVDDSQLPKDRFSAERLKGVDSTLKIQPAKLEDSAVYLCASSFSGDYGYTFGSGTRLTVV.

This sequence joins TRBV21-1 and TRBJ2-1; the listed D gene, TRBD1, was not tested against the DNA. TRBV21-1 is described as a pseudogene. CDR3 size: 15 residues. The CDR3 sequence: CASRGTAQAYNEQFF. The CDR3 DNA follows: TGTGCCAGCAGAGGGACAGCCCAAGCCTACAATGAGCAGTTCTTC.

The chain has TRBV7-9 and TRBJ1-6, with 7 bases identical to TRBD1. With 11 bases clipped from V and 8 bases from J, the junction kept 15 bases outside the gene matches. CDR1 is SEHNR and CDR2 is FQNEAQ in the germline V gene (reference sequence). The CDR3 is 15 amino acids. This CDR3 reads CALGEGAVAYSPLHF. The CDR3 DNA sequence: TGTGCCCTCGGGGAGGGGGCAGTAGCTTATTCACCCCTCCACTTT.

CDR3 coding DNA: TGTGCCAGCCGGGCCGACAATGAGCAGTTCTTC. Its protein product is CASRADNEQFF. The chain links TRBV7-9 to TRBJ2-1, with unresolved D. Germline lookup yields CDR1 SEHNR and CDR2 FQNEAQ (reference sequence). The CDR3 consists of 11 residues. Trimming took 8 bases from V and 5 from J, leaving 7 bases between them.

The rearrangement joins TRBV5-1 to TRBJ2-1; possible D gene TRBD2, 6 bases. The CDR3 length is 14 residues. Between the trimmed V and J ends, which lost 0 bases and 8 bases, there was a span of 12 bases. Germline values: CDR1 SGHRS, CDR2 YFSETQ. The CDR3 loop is CASSLVFGGDEQFF. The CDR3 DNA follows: TGCGCCAGCAGCTTGGTTTTCGGCGGGGATGAGCAGTTCTTC. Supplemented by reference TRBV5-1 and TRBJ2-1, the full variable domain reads KAGVTQTPRYLIKTRGQQVTLSCSPISGHRSVSWYQQTPGQGLQFLFEYFSETQRNKGNFPGRFSGRQFSNSRSEMNVSTLELGDSALYLCASSLVFGGDEQFFGPGTRLTVL.

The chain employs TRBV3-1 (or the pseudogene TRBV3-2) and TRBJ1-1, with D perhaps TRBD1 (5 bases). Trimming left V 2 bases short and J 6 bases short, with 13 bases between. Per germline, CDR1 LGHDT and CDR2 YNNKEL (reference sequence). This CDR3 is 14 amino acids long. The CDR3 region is CASSQTGTGSEAFF. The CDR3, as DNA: TGTGCCAGCAGCCAAACCGGGACGGGATCTGAAGCTTTCTTT.

The CDR3 protein is CASSLVGTSASYEQYF. As DNA, the CDR3 is TGTGCCAGCAGCTTAGTGGGGACTAGCGCTTCCTACGAGCAGTACTTC. The rearrangement links TRBV7-2 to TRBJ2-7; 10 nucleotides line up with TRBD2. CDR3 length equals 16 residues. J gave up 1 base and V 1 base, and 4 bases lay outside the gene matches. Per the germline V gene, CDR1 is SGHTA and CDR2 is FQGNSA.

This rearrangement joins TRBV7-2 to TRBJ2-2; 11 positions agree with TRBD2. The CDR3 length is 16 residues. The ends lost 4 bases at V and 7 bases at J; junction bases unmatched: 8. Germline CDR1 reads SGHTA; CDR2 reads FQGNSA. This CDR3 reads CASSSRSGGANGELFF. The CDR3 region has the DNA TGTGCCAGCAGCTCCCGTAGCGGGGGGGCAAACGGGGAGCTGTTTTTT.

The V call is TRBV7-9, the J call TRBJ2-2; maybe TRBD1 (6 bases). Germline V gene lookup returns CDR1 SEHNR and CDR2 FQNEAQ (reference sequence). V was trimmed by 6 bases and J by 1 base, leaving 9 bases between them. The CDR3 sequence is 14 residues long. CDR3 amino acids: CASRSQGNTGELFF. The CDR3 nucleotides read TGTGCCAGCAGGTCACAGGGGAACACCGGGGAGCTGTTTTTT.

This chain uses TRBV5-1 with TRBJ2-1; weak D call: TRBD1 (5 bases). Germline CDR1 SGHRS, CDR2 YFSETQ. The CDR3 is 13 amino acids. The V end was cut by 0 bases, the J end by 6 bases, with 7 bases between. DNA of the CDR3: TGCGCCAGCAGCTTGGATCAGGGCAATGAGCAGTTCTTC. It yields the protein CASSLDQGNEQFF.

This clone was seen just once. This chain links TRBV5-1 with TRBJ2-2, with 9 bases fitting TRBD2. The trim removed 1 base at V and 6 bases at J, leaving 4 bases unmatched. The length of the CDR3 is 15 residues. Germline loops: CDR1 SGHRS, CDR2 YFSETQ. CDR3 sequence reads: CASSLNLAGSGELFF. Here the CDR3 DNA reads TGCGCCAGCAGCTTGAACCTAGCGGGGTCCGGGGAGCTGTTTTTT.

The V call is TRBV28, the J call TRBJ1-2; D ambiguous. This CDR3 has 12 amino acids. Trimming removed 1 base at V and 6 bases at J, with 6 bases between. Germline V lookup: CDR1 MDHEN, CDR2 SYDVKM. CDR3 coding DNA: TGTGCCAGCAGTTTATATGGGGATGGCTACACCTTC. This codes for CASSLYGDGYTF.

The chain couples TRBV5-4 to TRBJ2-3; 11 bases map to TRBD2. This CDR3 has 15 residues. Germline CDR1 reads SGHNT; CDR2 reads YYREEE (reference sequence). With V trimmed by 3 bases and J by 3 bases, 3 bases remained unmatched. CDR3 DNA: TGTGCCAGCAGCTCCTTAGCGGGGGGGACAGATACGCAGTATTTT. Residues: CASSSLAGGTDTQYF.

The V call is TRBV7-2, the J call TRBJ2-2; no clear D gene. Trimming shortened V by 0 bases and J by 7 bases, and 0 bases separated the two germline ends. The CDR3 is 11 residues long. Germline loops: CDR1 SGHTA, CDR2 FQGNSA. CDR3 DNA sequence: TGTGCCAGCAGCTTAGCCGGGGAGCTGTTTTTT. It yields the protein CASSLAGELFF.

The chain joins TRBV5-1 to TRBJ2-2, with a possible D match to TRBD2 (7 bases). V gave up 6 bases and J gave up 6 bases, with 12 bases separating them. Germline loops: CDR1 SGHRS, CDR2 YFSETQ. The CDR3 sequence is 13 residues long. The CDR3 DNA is TGCGCCAGCACTCTCGGGGGGCCCGGGGAGCTGTTTTTT. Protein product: CASTLGGPGELFF. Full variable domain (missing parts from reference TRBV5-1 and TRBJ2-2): KAGVTQTPRYLIKTRGQQVTLSCSPISGHRSVSWYQQTPGQGLQFLFEYFSETQRNKGNFPGRFSGRQFSNSRSEMNVSTLELGDSALYLCASTLGGPGELFFGEGSRLTVL.